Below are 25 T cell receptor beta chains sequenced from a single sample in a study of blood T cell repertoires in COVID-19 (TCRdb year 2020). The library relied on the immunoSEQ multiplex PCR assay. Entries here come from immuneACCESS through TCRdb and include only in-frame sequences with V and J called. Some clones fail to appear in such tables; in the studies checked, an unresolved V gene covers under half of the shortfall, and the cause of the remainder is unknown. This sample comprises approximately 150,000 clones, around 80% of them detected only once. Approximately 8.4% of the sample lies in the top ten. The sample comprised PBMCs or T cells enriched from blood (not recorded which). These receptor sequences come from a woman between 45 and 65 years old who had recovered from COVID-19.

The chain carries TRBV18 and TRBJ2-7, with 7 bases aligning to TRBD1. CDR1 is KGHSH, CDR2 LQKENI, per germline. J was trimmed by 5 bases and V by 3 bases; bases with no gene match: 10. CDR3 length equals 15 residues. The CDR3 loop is CASSPNRGPGNEQYF. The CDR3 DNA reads TGTGCCAGCTCACCCAACAGGGGACCGGGGAACGAGCAGTACTTC.

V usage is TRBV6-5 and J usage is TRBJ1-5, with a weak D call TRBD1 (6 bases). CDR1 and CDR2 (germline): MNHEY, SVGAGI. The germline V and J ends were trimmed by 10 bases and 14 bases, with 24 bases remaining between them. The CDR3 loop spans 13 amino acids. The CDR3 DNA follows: TGTGCCACCTCGTCCCGCTGGACAGAGCCGGAGCATTTT. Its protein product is CATSSRWTEPEHF.

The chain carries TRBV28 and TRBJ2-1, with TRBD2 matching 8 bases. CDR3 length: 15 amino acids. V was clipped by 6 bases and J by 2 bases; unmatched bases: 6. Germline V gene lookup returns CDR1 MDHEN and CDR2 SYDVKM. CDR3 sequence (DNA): TGTGCCAGCAGCCCATCGGGGGGGACCTACAATGAGCAGTTCTTC. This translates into CASSPSGGTYNEQFF.

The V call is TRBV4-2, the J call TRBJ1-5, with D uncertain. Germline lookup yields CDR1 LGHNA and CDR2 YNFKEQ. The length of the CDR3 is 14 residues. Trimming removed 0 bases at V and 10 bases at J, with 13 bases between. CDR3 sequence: CASSQDPTVFPQHF. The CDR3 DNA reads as TGTGCCAGCAGCCAAGATCCCACAGTTTTCCCCCAGCATTTT.

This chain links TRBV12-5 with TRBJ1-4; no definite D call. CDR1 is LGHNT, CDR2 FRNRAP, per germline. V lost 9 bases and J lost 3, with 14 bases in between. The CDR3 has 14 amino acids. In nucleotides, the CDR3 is TGTGCTAGCGGGGTGGGCAGTCCTAATGAAAAACTGTTTTTT. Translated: CASGVGSPNEKLFF.

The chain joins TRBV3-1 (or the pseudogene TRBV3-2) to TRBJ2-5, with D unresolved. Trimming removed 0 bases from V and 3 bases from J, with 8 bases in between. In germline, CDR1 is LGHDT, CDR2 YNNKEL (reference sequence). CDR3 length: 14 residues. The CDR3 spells CASSQDRREETQYF. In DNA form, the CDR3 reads TGTGCCAGCAGCCAAGATCGCCGGGAAGAGACCCAGTACTTC.

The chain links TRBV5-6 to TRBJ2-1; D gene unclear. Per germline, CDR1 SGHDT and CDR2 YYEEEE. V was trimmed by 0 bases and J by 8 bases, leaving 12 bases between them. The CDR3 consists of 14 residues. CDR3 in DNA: TGTGCCAGCAGCTTGGCTGTCAGATTATATGAGCAGTTCTTC. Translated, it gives CASSLAVRLYEQFF.

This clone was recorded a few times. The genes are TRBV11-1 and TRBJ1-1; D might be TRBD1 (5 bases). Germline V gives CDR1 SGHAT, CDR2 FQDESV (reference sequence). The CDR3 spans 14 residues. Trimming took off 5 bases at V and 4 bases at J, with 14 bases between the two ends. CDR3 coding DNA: TGTGCCAGCAGCCTCCCCGACAGACGCACTGAAGCTTTCTTT. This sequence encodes CASSLPDRRTEAFF.

CDR3 in DNA: TGCGCCAGCAGCTCCCAAGGAGGATCAGATACGCAGTATTTT. Amino acids: CASSSQGGSDTQYF. V is TRBV5-1 and J is TRBJ2-3; maybe TRBD2 (5 bases). Germline V gene lookup returns CDR1 SGHRS and CDR2 YFSETQ. The germline V and J ends were trimmed by 3 bases and 4 bases, with 12 bases remaining between them. The CDR3 covers 14 residues.

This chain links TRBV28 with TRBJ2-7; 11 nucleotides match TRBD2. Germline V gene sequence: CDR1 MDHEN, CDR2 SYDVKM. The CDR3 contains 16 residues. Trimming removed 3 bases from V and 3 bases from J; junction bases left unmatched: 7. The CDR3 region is CASSFPHTSGGYEQYF. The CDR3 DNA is TGTGCCAGCAGTTTCCCGCATACTAGCGGGGGCTACGAGCAGTACTTC.

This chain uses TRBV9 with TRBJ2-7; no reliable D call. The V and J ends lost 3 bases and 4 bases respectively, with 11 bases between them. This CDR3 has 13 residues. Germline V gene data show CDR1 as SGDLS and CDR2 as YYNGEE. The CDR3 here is CASSAPLGYEQYF. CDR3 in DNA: TGTGCCAGCAGCGCCCCCCTCGGTTACGAGCAGTACTTC.

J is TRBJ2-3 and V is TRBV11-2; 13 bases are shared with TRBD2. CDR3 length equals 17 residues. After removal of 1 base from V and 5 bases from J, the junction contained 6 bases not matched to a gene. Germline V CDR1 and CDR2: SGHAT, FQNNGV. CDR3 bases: TGTGCCAGCAGCTTAGCACTAGCGGGGGGGTTGGTAGATACGCAGTATTTT. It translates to CASSLALAGGLVDTQYF.

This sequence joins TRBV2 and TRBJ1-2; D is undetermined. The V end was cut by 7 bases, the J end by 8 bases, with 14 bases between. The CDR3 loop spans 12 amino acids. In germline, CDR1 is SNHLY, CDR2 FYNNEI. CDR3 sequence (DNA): TGTGCCAGCAATCTACCGTTTCGAGGCTACACCTTC. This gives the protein CASNLPFRGYTF.

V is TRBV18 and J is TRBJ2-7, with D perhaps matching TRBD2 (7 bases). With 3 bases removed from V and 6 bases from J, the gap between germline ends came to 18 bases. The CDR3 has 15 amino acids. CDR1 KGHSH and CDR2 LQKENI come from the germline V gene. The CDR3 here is CASSPPGGASSEQYF. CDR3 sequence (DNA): TGTGCCAGCTCACCTCCGGGGGGCGCATCCAGCGAGCAGTACTTC.

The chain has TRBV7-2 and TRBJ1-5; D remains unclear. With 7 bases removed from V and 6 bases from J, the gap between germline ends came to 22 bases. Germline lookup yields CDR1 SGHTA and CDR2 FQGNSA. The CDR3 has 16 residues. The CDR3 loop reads CASTLGPGVVGQPQHF. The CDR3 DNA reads TGTGCCAGCACCCTTGGGCCCGGGGTAGTAGGTCAGCCCCAGCATTTT.

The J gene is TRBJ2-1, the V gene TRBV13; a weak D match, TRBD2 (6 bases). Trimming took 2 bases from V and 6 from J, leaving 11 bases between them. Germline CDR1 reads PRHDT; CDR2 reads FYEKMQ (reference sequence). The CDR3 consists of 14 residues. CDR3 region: CASSLNTGGNEQFF. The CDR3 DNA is TGTGCCAGCAGCTTAAATACCGGGGGCAATGAGCAGTTCTTC. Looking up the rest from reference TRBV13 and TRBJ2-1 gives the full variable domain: AAGVIQSPRHLIKEKRETATLKCYPIPRHDTVYWYQQGPGQDPQFLISFYEKMQSDKGSIPDRFSAQQFSDYHSELNMSSLELGDSALYFCASSLNTGGNEQFFGPGTRLTVL.

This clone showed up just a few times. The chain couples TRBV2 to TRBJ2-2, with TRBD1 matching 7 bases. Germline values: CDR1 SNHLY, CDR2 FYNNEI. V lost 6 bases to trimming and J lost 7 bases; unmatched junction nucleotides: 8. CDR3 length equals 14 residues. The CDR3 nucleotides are TGTGCCAGCAGGGGCAGACAGGGTTTCGGGGAGCTGTTTTTT. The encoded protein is CASRGRQGFGELFF. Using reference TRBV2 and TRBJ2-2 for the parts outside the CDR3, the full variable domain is EPEVTQTPSHQVTQMGQEVILRCVPISNHLYFYWYRQILGQKVEFLVSFYNNEISEKSEIFDDQFSVERPDGSNFTLKIRSTKLEDSAMYFCASRGRQGFGELFFGEGSRLTVL.

The CDR3 DNA sequence: TGTGCAAGTCGCTTAAGGGACAGGGGACCTGGCTACACCTTC. The encoded protein is CASRLRDRGPGYTF. This chain joins TRBV12-2 and TRBJ1-2; the table's TRBD1 call for D was not verified on the DNA. TRBV12-2 is a known pseudogene. The CDR3 runs to 14 residues.

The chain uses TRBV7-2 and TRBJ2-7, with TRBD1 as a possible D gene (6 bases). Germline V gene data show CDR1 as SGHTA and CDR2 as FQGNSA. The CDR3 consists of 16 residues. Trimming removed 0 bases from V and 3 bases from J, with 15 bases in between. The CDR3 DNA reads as TGTGCCAGCAGCTTAGCGACAGGACAGCCCAACTACGAGCAGTACTTC. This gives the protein CASSLATGQPNYEQYF.

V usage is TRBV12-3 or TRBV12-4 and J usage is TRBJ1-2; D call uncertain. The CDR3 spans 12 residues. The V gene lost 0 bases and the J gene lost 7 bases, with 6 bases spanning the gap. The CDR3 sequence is CASSLAVSGYTF. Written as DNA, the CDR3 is TGTGCCAGCAGTTTAGCTGTCAGTGGCTACACCTTC.

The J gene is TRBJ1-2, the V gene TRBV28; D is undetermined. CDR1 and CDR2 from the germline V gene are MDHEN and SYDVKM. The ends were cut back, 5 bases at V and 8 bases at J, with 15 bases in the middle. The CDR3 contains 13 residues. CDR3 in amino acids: CASSGADGKGYTF. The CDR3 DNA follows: TGTGCCAGCAGTGGAGCCGACGGCAAGGGCTACACCTTC.

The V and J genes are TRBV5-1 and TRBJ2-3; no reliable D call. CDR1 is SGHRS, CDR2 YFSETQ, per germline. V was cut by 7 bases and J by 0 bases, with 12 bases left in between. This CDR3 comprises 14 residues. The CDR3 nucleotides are TGCGCCAGCCACGTTAGCAGAAGCACAGATACGCAGTATTTT. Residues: CASHVSRSTDTQYF.

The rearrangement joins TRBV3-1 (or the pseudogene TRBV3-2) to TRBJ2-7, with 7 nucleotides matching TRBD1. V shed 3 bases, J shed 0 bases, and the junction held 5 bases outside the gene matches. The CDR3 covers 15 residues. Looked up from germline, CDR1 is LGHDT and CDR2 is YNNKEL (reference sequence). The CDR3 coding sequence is TGTGCCAGCAGCCATCTACAGGGGAGCTCCTACGAGCAGTACTTC. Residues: CASSHLQGSSYEQYF.

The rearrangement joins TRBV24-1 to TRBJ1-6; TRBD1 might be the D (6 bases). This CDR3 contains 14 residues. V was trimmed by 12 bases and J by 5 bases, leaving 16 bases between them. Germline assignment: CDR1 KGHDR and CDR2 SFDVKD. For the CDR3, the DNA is TGTGCCCCGAGGGGGGAGGGGAATAATTCACCCCTCCACTTT. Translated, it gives CAPRGEGNNSPLHF.

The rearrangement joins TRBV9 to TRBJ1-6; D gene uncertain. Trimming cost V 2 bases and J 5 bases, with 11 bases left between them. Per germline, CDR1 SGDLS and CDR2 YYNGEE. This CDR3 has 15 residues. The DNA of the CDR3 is TGTGCCAGCAGCGTCACGGGATTCGATAATTCACCCCTCCACTTT. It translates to CASSVTGFDNSPLHF.